This TCR beta chain came from a study of blood T cells in healthy people across ages. A second PCR of about 6 to 11 cycles used a sample-barcoded 5' primer and a J-beta primer mix. Each cDNA molecule was tagged by a template-switch adaptor that had 12 random nucleotides. TCRdb ran MiXCR on the 5' RACE reads and lists one entry per CDR3 protein. The sample contains fewer than 1 million distinct CDR3 sequences, 44% of which appear only once. Broader study findings: Naive CD4+ cells and diversity were both higher in long-lived donors than in aged donors.

The germline V gene has CDR1 SGHRS and CDR2 YFSETQ. Trimming stripped 1 base from V and 0 bases from J, with 11 bases between. The CDR3 is 16 amino acids. This clonotype was seen repeatedly, ten times or more. Its target is unknown. V gene TRBV5-1 combines with J gene TRBJ2-1, with TRBD1 as a possible D gene (5 bases). Sample: blood. This TCR was recovered from a man in his 60s in good health. The CDR3 DNA follows: TGCGCCAGCAGCTTGCGGGCAGACAGCTCCTACAATGAGCAGTTCTTC. Amino acid sequence: CASSLRADSSYNEQFF.